One sample yielded the 27 T cell receptor beta chains listed below, sequenced in a study of cytomegalovirus exposure and HLA in healthy donors. The PCR made use of 60 Vbeta and 13 Jbeta primers. Sequencing used immunoSEQ multiplex PCR; TCRdb keeps in-frame clones, though not all of them. The sample has around 120,000 clones; around 72% are singletons. The sample consisted of PBMCs. The receptor source for this set is a human donor in good health.

This clone has just one count. This chain uses TRBV6-1 with TRBJ2-7, with 7 bases aligning to TRBD2. The CDR3 covers 14 residues. The V segment lost 7 bases and the J segment 0 bases; nucleotides outside the gene matches: 6. CDR1 and CDR2 from the germline V gene are MNHNS and SASEGT. CDR3 region: CASTHGGSSYEQYF. For the CDR3, the DNA is TGTGCCAGCACCCACGGGGGGAGCTCCTACGAGCAGTACTTC.

V usage is TRBV27 and J usage is TRBJ1-5; D gene ambiguous. This CDR3 is built from 13 residues. Germline-derived CDR1 and CDR2 are MNHEY and SMNVEV (reference sequence). Between the trimmed V and J ends, which lost 2 bases and 2 bases, there was a span of 4 bases. The CDR3 sequence is CASSLVGNQPQHF. DNA of the CDR3: TGTGCCAGCAGTTTAGTAGGCAATCAGCCCCAGCATTTT.

V usage is TRBV7-2 and J usage is TRBJ1-5; D gene ambiguous. Germline CDR1 is SGHTA and CDR2 is FQGNSA. CDR3 length: 13 residues. V lost 5 bases and J 5 bases, leaving 10 bases between the germline ends. The CDR3 nucleotides read TGTGCCAGCAGCCCTCACCCGGATCAGCCCCAGCATTTT. This encodes CASSPHPDQPQHF.

This chain links TRBV7-8 with TRBJ1-1; 8 positions agree with TRBD1. V shed 2 bases, J shed 0 bases, and the junction held 5 bases outside the gene matches. The CDR3 covers 16 residues. The V gene's germline CDR1 is SGHVS and CDR2 FQNEAQ. CDR3 DNA: TGTGCCAGCAGCTTACATGCGGACAGGGTGAACACTGAAGCTTTCTTT. It yields the protein CASSLHADRVNTEAFF.

This rearrangement joins TRBV9 to TRBJ2-1; maybe TRBD1 (8 bases). This CDR3 is 17 amino acids long. Trimming shortened V by 0 bases and J by 9 bases, and 22 bases separated the two germline ends. Germline loops: CDR1 SGDLS, CDR2 YYNGEE. CDR3 in DNA: TGTGCCAGCAGCGTAGATCCAGGGGGCGGGGGAGTCATTGAGCAGTTCTTC. Translated: CASSVDPGGGGVIEQFF.

The chain recombines TRBV19 with TRBJ2-7, with 11 nucleotides matching TRBD1. Trimming removed 6 bases from V and 3 bases from J; junction bases left unmatched: 7. Germline CDR1 and CDR2: LNHDA and SQIVND (reference sequence). The CDR3 sequence is 15 residues long. In nucleotides, the CDR3 is TGTGCCAGTAGCAAATGGACAGGGGGCAACTACGAGCAGTACTTC. It is translated as CASSKWTGGNYEQYF. Full variable domain (missing parts from reference TRBV19 and TRBJ2-7): DGGITQSPKYLFRKEGQNVTLSCEQNLNHDAMYWYRQDPGQGLRLIYYSQIVNDFQKGDIAEGYSVSREKKESFPLTVTSAQKNPTAFYLCASSKWTGGNYEQYFGPGTRLTVT.

The chain links TRBV7-9 to TRBJ2-5, with 7 bases fitting TRBD1. Germline trimming cut 1 base from V and 2 bases from J; bases unmatched to any gene: 4. The germline CDR1 and CDR2 sequences are SEHNR and FQNEAQ (reference sequence). CDR3 length: 15 amino acids. DNA for the CDR3: TGTGCCAGCAGCTTAGGGGACAGTAAACAAGAGACCCAGTACTTC. Encoded protein: CASSLGDSKQETQYF. Based on the CDR3 plus reference TRBV7-9 and TRBJ2-5, the full variable domain is DTGVSQNPRHKITKRGQNVTFRCDPISEHNRLYWYRQTLGQGPEFLTYFQNEAQLEKSRLLSDRFSAERPKGSFSTLEIQRTEQGDSAMYLCASSLGDSKQETQYFGPGTRLLVL.

This sequence joins TRBV19 and TRBJ2-4; 11 nucleotides line up with TRBD2. Unmatched junction bases numbered 4, after V lost 5 bases and J lost 10 bases. CDR3 length: 13 residues. The V gene's germline CDR1 is LNHDA and CDR2 SQIVND (reference sequence). CDR3 DNA sequence: TGTGCCAGTAGTGTAGCGGGAGGGGAGATTCAGTACTTC. It codes for CASSVAGGEIQYF.

The table lists this clone with a few counts. V usage is TRBV6-4 and J usage is TRBJ1-2; 7 nucleotides match TRBD1. Germline loops: CDR1 MRHNA, CDR2 SNTAGT. Trimming at V came to 6 bases and at J to 4 bases, leaving 14 bases not matched to a gene. The CDR3 is made up of 16 amino acids. The CDR3 is CASSQLGGGPFYGYTF. CDR3 nucleotide sequence: TGTGCCAGCAGCCAGCTTGGAGGGGGCCCTTTCTATGGCTACACCTTC.

The chain links TRBV11-3 to TRBJ2-1; 10 nucleotides line up with TRBD1. This CDR3 comprises 16 residues. Germline V gene sequence: CDR1 SGHNT, CDR2 YENEEA. The ends lost 5 bases at V and 6 bases at J; junction bases unmatched: 10. CDR3 sequence: CASSLVGTGVGNEQFF. The CDR3 DNA sequence: TGTGCCAGCAGCCTAGTCGGGACAGGGGTAGGCAATGAGCAGTTCTTC.

The J gene is TRBJ1-4, the V gene TRBV7-2; no reliable D call. V dropped 1 base and J dropped 7 bases, with 16 bases sitting between them. Germline loops: CDR1 SGHTA, CDR2 FQGNSA. The CDR3 length is 16 residues. The CDR3 sequence is CASSLDRVLGGEKLFF. CDR3 in DNA: TGTGCCAGCAGCTTAGATCGGGTATTAGGCGGTGAAAAACTGTTTTTT. Complete variable domain (other parts from reference TRBV7-2 and TRBJ1-4): GAGVSQSPSNKVTEKGKDVELRCDPISGHTALYWYRQSLGQGLEFLIYFQGNSAPDKSGLPSDRFSAERTGGSVSTLTIQRTQQEDSAVYLCASSLDRVLGGEKLFFGSGTQLSVL.

The genes are TRBV10-3 and TRBJ2-5; a weak D match, TRBD2 (6 bases). V lost 8 bases and J lost 4, with 14 bases in between. CDR1 and CDR2 from the germline V gene are ENHRY and SYGVKD. The length of the CDR3 is 13 residues. CDR3 region: CAIASGLRETQYF. For the CDR3, the DNA is TGTGCCATCGCATCGGGACTGCGAGAGACCCAGTACTTC.

This clone showed up just a few times. V gene TRBV7-9 combines with J gene TRBJ2-2, with a possible D match to TRBD2 (5 bases). This CDR3 region has 15 residues. Trimming took 5 bases from V and 1 from J, leaving 11 bases between them. Germline V CDR1 and CDR2: SEHNR, FQNEAQ (reference sequence). The CDR3 here is CASSGIGENTGELFF. CDR3 nucleotides: TGTGCCAGCAGCGGGATCGGGGAGAACACCGGGGAGCTGTTTTTT.

J is TRBJ1-6 and V is TRBV30; D is perhaps TRBD1 (6 bases). Germline V gene data show CDR1 as GTSNPN and CDR2 as SVGIG (reference sequence). Trimming removed 4 bases at V and 1 base at J, with 11 bases between. The CDR3 length is 15 residues. CDR3 sequence (DNA): TGTGCCTGGAACCCCCAGGGGTCCTATAATTCACCCCTCCACTTT. This gives the protein CAWNPQGSYNSPLHF.

This clone was seen only once. The chain uses TRBV27 and TRBJ2-1; TRBD1 matches at 10 bases. This CDR3 has 18 amino acids. V trimming: 4 bases; J trimming: 9 bases; junction bases outside the gene matches: 18. Germline values: CDR1 MNHEY, CDR2 SMNVEV (reference sequence). CDR3 nucleotide sequence: TGTGCCAGCAGTTCGAGAACTAGAGGGACAGGGGAGTTTGGTGAGCAGTTCTTC. Translating gives CASSSRTRGTGEFGEQFF.

This chain links TRBV30 with TRBJ2-6; D unresolved. From germline, CDR1 is GTSNPN and CDR2 SVGIG (reference sequence). Trimming pared 2 bases from V and 7 bases from J, leaving 9 bases between. The CDR3 consists of 13 residues. The DNA of the CDR3 is TGTGCCTGGAGTTCCAACAGAGCCAACGTCCTGACTTTC. Protein: CAWSSNRANVLTF.

This clone was seen only a few times. The V gene is TRBV19, the J gene TRBJ1-5; no clear D gene. V lost 3 bases to trimming and J lost 5 bases, with 5 bases between them. The CDR3 loop spans 12 amino acids. The germline V gene has CDR1 LNHDA and CDR2 SQIVND (reference sequence). The CDR3 DNA is TGTGCCAGTAGTATCCTTTATCAGCCCCAGCATTTT. As protein: CASSILYQPQHF.

V is TRBV19 and J is TRBJ1-5; perhaps TRBD1 as D (5 bases). V was cut by 6 bases and J by 0 bases, with 9 bases left in between. The V gene's germline CDR1 is LNHDA and CDR2 SQIVND (reference sequence). This CDR3 has 14 residues. This chain's CDR3 is CASRTVYSNQPQHF. In DNA form, the CDR3 reads TGTGCCAGTAGGACAGTTTATAGCAATCAGCCCCAGCATTTT.

V is TRBV5-4 and J is TRBJ1-2, with a possible D match to TRBD1 (5 bases). The CDR3 extends over 15 amino acids. Germline V gene sequence: CDR1 SGHNT, CDR2 YYREEE (reference sequence). V was pared by 3 bases and J by 4 bases, with 16 bases between. CDR3 in amino acids: CASSSPGGVAYGYTF. CDR3 DNA sequence: TGTGCCAGCAGCTCCCCGGGGGGGGTAGCCTATGGCTACACCTTC.

V and J are TRBV7-2 and TRBJ2-2, with D perhaps TRBD1 (6 bases). This CDR3 spans 14 amino acids. Germline loops: CDR1 SGHTA, CDR2 FQGNSA. With 2 bases removed from V and 7 bases from J, the gap between germline ends came to 11 bases. In DNA form, the CDR3 reads TGTGCCAGCAGCTTAAACAGGGCTAGCGGGGAGCTGTTTTTT. It encodes CASSLNRASGELFF.

This clone was seen more than once but under ten times. The chain combines TRBV15 with TRBJ2-6; possibly TRBD2 for D (6 bases). Deletions cut 1 base from V and 3 bases from J, with 10 bases between. Germline V gene lookup returns CDR1 LNHNV and CDR2 YYDKDF (reference sequence). The CDR3 has 16 amino acids. In nucleotides, the CDR3 is TGTGCCACCAGCAGAGGACGGGGGTATGGGGCCAACGTCCTGACTTTC. It encodes CATSRGRGYGANVLTF.

The chain carries TRBV15 and TRBJ2-7, with 7 positions matching TRBD1. CDR3 length: 14 residues. The V and J ends lost 0 bases and 3 bases, in that order; junction bases with no gene match: 2. Germline V gene data show CDR1 as LNHNV and CDR2 as YYDKDF (reference sequence). The CDR3: CATSREQGIYEQYF. As DNA, the CDR3 is TGTGCCACCAGCAGAGAACAGGGGATCTACGAGCAGTACTTC.

V and J are TRBV19 and TRBJ2-5; TRBD1 agrees at 10 bases. J gave up 1 base and V 9 bases, and 8 bases lay outside the gene matches. The CDR3 sequence is 15 residues long. The V gene's germline CDR1 is LNHDA and CDR2 SQIVND (reference sequence). CDR3: CASSTGQGLQETQYF. DNA of the CDR3: TGTGCCAGCTCAACGGGACAGGGGCTCCAAGAGACCCAGTACTTC.

Of note for this clone: The sample has other DNA sequences that encode this CDR3 too. The chain joins TRBV29-1 to TRBJ2-7; 9 bases line up with TRBD1. The CDR3 is 14 amino acids. V was pared by 6 bases and J by 3 bases, with 9 bases of the junction left unmatched. The germline V gene has CDR1 SQVTM and CDR2 ANQGSEA. The CDR3 reads CSVAPGQGHYEQYF. CDR3 in DNA: TGCAGCGTCGCACCGGGACAGGGCCACTACGAGCAGTACTTC.

The chain combines TRBV28 with TRBJ1-2, with 8 bases that match TRBD1. Looked up from germline, CDR1 is MDHEN and CDR2 is SYDVKM. The CDR3 loop spans 16 amino acids. J was trimmed by 8 bases and V by 5 bases; bases with no gene match: 16. The CDR3 loop is CASSANIRGQGKGYTF. The DNA of the CDR3 is TGTGCCAGCAGTGCCAACATCAGGGGGCAGGGGAAGGGCTACACCTTC.

This clone was seen a handful of times. The V call is TRBV10-3, the J call TRBJ1-4; no reliable D call. Trimming took off 8 bases at V and 6 bases at J, with 13 bases between the two ends. The CDR3 is 13 residues long. Germline CDR1 is ENHRY and CDR2 is SYGVKD. The CDR3 region has the DNA TGTGCCATCTCGGCAGGCGATTATGAAAAACTGTTTTTT. It encodes CAISAGDYEKLFF.

V and J are TRBV7-2 and TRBJ2-7; 7 bases agree with TRBD1. The V gene end was trimmed by 4 bases and the J gene end by 2 bases; junction bases not matched to a gene: 2. Germline V gene sequence: CDR1 SGHTA, CDR2 FQGNSA. The CDR3 loop spans 13 amino acids. The CDR3 loop reads CASSSGQPYEQYF. The CDR3 DNA reads as TGTGCCAGCAGCTCGGGACAGCCCTACGAGCAGTACTTC.